The present T cell receptor beta chain was sequenced within a study of tumor-infiltrating lymphocytes in primary liver carcinoma. Scientists recovered RNA and DNA together from around 20-30 mg of unsorted bulk tissue. The length of the CDR3 is 15 residues. Germline lookup yields CDR1 MNHEY and CDR2 SVGAGI. Production of TCR beta cDNA used 400 to 650 ng total RNA together with a constant-region primer. Sequencing libraries for TCR beta derived from three nested multiplex PCR rounds that used slightly modified ARM-PCR. Use of TRBV1-TRBV30 forward primers with a C-beta reverse primer characterized the first two PCR rounds, which lasted roughly 11 cycles each. Using its own MiXCR run on the multiplex PCR reads, TCRdb lists one record per CDR3 protein. The table lists 100,000 or so distinct CDR3 sequences, around two thirds of them singletons. Study-level findings and limits: Tumor-adjacent and tumor-blood pairs showed less overlap than tumor region pairs.

In regard to this clonotype: As yet, its antigen is unknown. At one end, the junction sequence differs from germline, possibly due to a read error.

This sequence joins TRBV6-5 and TRBJ2-2; possibly TRBD2 for D (6 bases). This sequence was found in an older woman with primary liver carcinoma and hepatitis B virus infection. Source material: liver tumor tissue from sampling region 2. Subset given: tumor region T2, inferior pole. The CDR3 DNA is TGTGCCAGCAACCTACTAGTGGGAGGTACCGGGGAGCTGTTGTTT. This codes for CASNLLVGGTGELLF.